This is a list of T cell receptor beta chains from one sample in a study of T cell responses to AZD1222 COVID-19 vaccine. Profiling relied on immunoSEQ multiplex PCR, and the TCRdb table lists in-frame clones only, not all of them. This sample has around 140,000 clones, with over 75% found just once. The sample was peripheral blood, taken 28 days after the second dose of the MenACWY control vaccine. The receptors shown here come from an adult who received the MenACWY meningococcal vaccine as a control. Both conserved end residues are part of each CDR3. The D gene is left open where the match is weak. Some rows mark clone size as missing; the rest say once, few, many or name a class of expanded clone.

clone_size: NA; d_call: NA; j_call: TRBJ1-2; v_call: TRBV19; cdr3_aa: CASSMLDIARYGYTF; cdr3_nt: TGTGCCAGTAGTATGCTGGACATCGCCCGCTATGGCTACACCTTC
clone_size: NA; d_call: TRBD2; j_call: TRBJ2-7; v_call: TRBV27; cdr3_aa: CASSLSSSSGRAYEQYF; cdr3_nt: TGTGCCAGCAGTTTATCGAGTTCTAGCGGGAGGGCCTACGAGCAGTACTTC
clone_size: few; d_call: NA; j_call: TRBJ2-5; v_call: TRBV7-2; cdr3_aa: CASSLDRTRAQETQYF; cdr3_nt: TGTGCCAGCAGCTTAGATAGGACAAGGGCCCAAGAGACCCAGTACTTC
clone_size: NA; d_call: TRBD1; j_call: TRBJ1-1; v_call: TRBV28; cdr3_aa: CASSLPDRYGAEAFF; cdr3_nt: TGTGCCAGCAGTTTACCGGACAGGTATGGCGCTGAAGCTTTCTTT
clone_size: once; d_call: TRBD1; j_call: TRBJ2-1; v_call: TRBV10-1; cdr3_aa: CASSAQTGVYNEQFF; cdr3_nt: TGCGCCAGCAGTGCCCAGACAGGGGTCTACAATGAGCAGTTCTTC
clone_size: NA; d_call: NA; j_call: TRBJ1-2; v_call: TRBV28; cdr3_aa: CASSLMGNYGYTF; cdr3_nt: TGTGCCAGCAGTTTGATGGGGAACTATGGCTACACCTTC
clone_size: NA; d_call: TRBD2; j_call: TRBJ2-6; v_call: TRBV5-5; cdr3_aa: CASSHLMGGQLGANVLTF; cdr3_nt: TGTGCCAGCAGCCACTTGATGGGAGGGCAGCTGGGGGCCAACGTCCTGACTTTC
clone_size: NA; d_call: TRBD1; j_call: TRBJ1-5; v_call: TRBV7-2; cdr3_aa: CASSPTGTGNNQPQHF; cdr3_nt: TGTGCCAGCAGCCCGACCGGGACAGGGAACAATCAGCCCCAGCATTTT
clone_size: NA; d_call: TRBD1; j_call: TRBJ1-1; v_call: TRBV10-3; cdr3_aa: CAISEDREAEAFF; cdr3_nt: TGTGCCATCAGTGAGGACAGGGAGGCTGAAGCTTTCTTT
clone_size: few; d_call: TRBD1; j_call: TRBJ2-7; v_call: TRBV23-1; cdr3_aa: CASSQWTGGYLSYEQYF; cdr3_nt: TGCGCCAGCAGTCAATGGACAGGGGGCTATTTGTCCTACGAGCAGTACTTC
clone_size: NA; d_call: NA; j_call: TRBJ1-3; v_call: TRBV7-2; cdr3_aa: CASSFGRAGNTIYF; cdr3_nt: TGTGCCAGCAGCTTTGGTAGGGCTGGAAACACCATATATTTT
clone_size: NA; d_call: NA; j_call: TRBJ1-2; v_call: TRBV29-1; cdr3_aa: CSGGWVDYGYTF; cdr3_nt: TGCAGCGGGGGTTGGGTTGACTATGGCTACACCTTC
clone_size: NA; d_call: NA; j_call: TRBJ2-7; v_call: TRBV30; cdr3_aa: CAWSVPGEWDEQYF; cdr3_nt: TGTGCCTGGAGTGTACCCGGGGAGTGGGACGAGCAGTACTTC
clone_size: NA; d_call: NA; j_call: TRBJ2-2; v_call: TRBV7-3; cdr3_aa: CASSPAAVTGELFF; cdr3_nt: TGTGCCAGCAGCCCCGCGGCAGTAACCGGGGAGCTGTTTTTT
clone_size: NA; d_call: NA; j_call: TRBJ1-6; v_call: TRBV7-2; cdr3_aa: CASSLKGVNSPLHF; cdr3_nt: TGTGCCAGCAGCTTAAAGGGGGTGAATTCACCCCTCCACTTT
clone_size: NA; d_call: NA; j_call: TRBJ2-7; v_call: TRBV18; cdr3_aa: CASSQSSYEQYF; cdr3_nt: TGTGCCAGCTCCCAGTCCTCCTACGAGCAGTACTTC
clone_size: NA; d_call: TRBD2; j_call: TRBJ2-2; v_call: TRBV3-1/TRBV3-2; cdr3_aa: CASSQQGLAGNTGELFF; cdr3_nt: TGTGCCAGCAGCCAACAGGGACTAGCGGGGAACACCGGGGAGCTGTTTTTT
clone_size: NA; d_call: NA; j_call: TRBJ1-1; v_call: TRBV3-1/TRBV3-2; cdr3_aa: CASSQLRGGAEAFF; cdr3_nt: TGTGCCAGCAGCCAACTGCGGGGTGGAGCTGAAGCTTTCTTT
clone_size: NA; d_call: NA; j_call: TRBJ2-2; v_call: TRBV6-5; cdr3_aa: CASSSGMANTGELFF; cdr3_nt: TGTGCCAGCAGTTCAGGGATGGCGAACACCGGGGAGCTGTTTTTT
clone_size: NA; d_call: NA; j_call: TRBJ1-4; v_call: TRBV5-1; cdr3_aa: CASSRAAGGGGEKLFF; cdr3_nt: TGCGCCAGCAGCCGGGCGGCCGGGGGCGGTGGTGAAAAACTGTTTTTT
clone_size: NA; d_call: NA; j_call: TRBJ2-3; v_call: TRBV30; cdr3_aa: CAFTLGGSADTQYF; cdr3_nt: TGTGCCTTCACCCTTGGGGGGAGCGCAGATACGCAGTATTTT
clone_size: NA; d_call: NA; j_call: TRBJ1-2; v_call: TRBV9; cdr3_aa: CASSVAPTGDYGYTF; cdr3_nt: TGTGCCAGCAGCGTAGCCCCAACTGGGGACTATGGCTACACCTTC
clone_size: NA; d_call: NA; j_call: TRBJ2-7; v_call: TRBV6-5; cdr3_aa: CASSYGPHEQYF; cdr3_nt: TGTGCCAGCAGTTACGGGCCCCACGAGCAGTACTTC
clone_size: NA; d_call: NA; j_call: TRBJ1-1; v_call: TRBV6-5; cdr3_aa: CASSQGRNKAFF; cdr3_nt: TGTGCCAGCAGCCAAGGGCGAAATAAAGCTTTCTTT
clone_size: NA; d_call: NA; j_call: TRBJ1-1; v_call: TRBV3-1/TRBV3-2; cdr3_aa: CASSQEPAHTEAFF; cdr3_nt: TGTGCCAGCAGCCAAGAGCCAGCACACACTGAAGCTTTCTTT
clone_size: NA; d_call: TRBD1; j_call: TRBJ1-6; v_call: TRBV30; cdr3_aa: CAWTPGDRDSPLHF; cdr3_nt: TGTGCCTGGACGCCGGGGGACAGGGATTCACCCCTCCACTTT
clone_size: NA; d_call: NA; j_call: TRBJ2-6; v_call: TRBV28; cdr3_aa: CASSPPSGPGSGANVLTF; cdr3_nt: TGTGCCAGCAGTCCACCATCGGGCCCAGGGTCCGGGGCCAACGTCCTGACTTTC
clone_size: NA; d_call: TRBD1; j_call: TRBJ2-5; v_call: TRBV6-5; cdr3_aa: CASRQRDSFQETQYF; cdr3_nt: TGTGCCAGCAGACAACGGGACAGCTTCCAAGAGACCCAGTACTTC
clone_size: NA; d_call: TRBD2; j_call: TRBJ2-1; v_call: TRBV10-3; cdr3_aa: CAINQPSGGLNEQFF; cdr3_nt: TGTGCCATCAACCAGCCTAGCGGGGGGCTCAATGAGCAGTTCTTC
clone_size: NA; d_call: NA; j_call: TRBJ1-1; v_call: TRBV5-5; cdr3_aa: CASSAGPMNTEAFF; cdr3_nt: TGTGCCAGCAGCGCGGGACCGATGAACACTGAAGCTTTCTTT
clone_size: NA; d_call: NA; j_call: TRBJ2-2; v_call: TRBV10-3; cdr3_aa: CAIRTLGGDTGELFF; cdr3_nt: TGTGCCATCAGGACCCTGGGAGGAGACACCGGGGAGCTGTTTTTT
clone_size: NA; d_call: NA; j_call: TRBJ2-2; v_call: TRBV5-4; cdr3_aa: CASSSGDLRSTGELFF; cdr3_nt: TGTGCCAGCAGCTCCGGGGACCTCCGAAGCACCGGGGAGCTGTTTTTT
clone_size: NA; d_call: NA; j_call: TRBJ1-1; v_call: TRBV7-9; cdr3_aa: CASSLTKAFF; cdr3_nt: TGTGCCAGCAGCTTAACCAAAGCTTTCTTT
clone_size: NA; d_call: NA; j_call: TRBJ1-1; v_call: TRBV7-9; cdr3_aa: CASSAGTMNTEAFF; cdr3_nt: TGTGCCAGCAGCGCCGGGACAATGAACACTGAAGCTTTCTTT
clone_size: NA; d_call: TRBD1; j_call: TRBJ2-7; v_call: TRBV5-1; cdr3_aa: CASSLTTGTQTYEQYF; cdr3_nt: TGCGCCAGCAGCTTAACGACAGGGACCCAAACCTACGAGCAGTACTTC
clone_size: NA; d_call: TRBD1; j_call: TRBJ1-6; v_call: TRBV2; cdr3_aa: CASSDGQGNSPLHF; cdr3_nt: TGTGCCAGCAGTGATGGACAGGGTAATTCACCCCTCCACTTT
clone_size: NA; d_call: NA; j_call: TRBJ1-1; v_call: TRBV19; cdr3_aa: CASSIGGNTEAFF; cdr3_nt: TGTGCCAGTAGTATTGGCGGGAACACTGAAGCTTTCTTT
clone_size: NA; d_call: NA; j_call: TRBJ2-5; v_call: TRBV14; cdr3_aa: CASSQGGETQYF; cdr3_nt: TGTGCCAGCAGCCAAGGAGGGGAGACCCAGTACTTC
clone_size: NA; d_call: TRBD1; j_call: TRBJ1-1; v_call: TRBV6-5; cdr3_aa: CASSSYRGRTEAFF; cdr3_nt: TGTGCCAGCAGCTCCTACAGGGGGCGCACTGAAGCTTTCTTT
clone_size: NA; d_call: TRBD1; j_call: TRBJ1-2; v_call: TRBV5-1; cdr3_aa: CASSPSGGRNGYTF; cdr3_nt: TGCGCCAGCAGCCCGTCAGGGGGGAGGAATGGCTACACCTTC
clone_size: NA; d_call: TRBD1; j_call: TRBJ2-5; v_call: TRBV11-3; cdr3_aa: CASSRRSGQGYETQYF; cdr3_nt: TGTGCCAGCAGCCGGAGGTCGGGACAGGGGTACGAGACCCAGTACTTC